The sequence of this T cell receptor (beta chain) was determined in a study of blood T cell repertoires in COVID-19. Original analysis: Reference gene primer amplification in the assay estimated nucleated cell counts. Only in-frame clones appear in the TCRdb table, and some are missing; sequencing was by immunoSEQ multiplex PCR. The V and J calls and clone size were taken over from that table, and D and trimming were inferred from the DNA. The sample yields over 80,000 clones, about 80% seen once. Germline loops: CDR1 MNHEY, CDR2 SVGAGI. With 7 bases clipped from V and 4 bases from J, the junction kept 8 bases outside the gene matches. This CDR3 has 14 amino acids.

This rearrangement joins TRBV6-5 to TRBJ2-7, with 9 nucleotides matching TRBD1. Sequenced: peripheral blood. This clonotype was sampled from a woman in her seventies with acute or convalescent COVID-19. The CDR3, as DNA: TGTGCCAGCACCGCACCGGGACAGGGATACGAGCAGTACTTC. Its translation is CASTAPGQGYEQYF.